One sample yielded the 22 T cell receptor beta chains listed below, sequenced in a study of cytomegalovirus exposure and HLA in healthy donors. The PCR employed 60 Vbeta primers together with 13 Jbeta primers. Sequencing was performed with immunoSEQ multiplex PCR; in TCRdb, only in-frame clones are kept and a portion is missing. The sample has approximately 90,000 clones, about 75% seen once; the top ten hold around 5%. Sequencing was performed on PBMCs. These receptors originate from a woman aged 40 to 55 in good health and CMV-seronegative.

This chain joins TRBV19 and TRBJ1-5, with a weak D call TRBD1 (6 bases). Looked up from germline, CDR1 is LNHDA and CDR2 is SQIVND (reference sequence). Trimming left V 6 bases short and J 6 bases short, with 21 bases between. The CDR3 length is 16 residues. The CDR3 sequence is CASRSPGRGDSQPQHF. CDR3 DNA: TGTGCCAGTAGGAGCCCCGGCAGGGGTGACTCTCAGCCCCAGCATTTT.

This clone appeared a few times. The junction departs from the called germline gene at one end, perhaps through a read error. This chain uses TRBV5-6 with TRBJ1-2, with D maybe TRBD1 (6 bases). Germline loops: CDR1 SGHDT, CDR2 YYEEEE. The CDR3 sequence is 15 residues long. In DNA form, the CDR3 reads TGTGCCAGCAGATATGAACAGTCACAGGGCTATGGCTTCACCTTC. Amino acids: CASRYEQSQGYGFTF.

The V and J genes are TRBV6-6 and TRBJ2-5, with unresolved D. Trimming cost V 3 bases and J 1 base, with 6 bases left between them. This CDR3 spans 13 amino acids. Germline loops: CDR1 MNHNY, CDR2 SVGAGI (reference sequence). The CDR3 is CASSYNSQETQYF. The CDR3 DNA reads TGTGCCAGCAGTTATAACTCCCAAGAGACCCAGTACTTC.

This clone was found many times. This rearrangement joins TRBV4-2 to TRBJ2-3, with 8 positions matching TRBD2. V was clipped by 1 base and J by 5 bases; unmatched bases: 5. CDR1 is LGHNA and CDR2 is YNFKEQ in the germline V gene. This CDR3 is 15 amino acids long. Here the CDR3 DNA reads TGTGCCAGCAGCCAAGCAGCGGGGGTTGGAGATACGCAGTATTTT. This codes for CASSQAAGVGDTQYF.

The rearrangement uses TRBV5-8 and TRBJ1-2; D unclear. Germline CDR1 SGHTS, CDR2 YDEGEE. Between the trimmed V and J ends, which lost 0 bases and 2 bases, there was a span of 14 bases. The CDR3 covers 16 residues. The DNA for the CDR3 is TGTGCCAGCAGCTTGGCCATGATTTCGAGAAACTATGGCTACACCTTC. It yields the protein CASSLAMISRNYGYTF.

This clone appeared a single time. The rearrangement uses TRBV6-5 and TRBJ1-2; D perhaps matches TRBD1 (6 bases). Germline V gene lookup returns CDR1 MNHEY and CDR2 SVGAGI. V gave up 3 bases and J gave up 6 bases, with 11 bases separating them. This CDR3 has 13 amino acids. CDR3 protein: CASSYPRGHGYTF. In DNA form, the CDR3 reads TGTGCCAGCAGTTATCCCAGGGGCCATGGCTACACCTTC.

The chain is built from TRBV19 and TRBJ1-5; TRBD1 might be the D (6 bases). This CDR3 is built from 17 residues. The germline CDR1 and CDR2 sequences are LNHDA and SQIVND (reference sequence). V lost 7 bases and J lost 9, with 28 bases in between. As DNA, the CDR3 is TGTGCCAGTACCATCACCGTGGCAGGAGGGGGGGATCTGCCCCAGCATTTT. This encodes CASTITVAGGGDLPQHF.

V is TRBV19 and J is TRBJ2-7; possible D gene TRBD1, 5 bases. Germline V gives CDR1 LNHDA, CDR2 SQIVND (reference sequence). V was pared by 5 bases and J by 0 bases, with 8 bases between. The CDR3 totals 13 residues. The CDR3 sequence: CASSYRNSYEQYF. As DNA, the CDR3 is TGTGCCAGTAGTTACAGGAACTCCTACGAGCAGTACTTC. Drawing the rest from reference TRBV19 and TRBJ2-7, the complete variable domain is DGGITQSPKYLFRKEGQNVTLSCEQNLNHDAMYWYRQDPGQGLRLIYYSQIVNDFQKGDIAEGYSVSREKKESFPLTVTSAQKNPTAFYLCASSYRNSYEQYFGPGTRLTVT.

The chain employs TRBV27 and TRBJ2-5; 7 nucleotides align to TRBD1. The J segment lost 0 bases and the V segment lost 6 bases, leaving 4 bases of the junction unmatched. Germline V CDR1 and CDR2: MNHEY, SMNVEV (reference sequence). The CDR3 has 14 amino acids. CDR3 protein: CASRGQPNQETQYF. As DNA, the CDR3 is TGTGCCAGCAGGGGACAGCCTAACCAAGAGACCCAGTACTTC.

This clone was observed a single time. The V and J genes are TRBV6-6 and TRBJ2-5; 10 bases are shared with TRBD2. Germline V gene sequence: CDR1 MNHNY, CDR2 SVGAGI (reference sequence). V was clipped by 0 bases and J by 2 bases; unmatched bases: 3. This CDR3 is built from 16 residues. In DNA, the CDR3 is TGTGCCAGCAGTTACTCTACTAGCGGGGTTCAAGAGACCCAGTACTTC. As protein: CASSYSTSGVQETQYF.

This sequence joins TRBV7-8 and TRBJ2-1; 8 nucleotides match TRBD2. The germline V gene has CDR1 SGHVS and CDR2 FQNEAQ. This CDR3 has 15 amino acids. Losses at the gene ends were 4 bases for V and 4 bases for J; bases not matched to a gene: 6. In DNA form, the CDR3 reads TGTGCCAGCAGCTCACCCCGCGGGGGGTACAATGAGCAGTTCTTC. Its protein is CASSSPRGGYNEQFF.

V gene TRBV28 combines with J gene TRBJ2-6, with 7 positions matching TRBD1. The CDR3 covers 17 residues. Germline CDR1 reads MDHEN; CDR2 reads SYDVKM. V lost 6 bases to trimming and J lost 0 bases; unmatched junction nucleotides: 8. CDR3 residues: CASRFQGDYSGANVLTF. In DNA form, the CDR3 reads TGTGCCAGCAGATTCCAGGGGGATTACTCTGGGGCCAACGTCCTGACTTTC. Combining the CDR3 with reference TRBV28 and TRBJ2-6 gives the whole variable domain DVKVTQSSRYLVKRTGEKVFLECVQDMDHENMFWYRQDPGLGLRLIYFSYDVKMKEKGDIPEGYSVSREKKERFSLILESASTNQTSMYLCASRFQGDYSGANVLTFGAGSRLTVL.

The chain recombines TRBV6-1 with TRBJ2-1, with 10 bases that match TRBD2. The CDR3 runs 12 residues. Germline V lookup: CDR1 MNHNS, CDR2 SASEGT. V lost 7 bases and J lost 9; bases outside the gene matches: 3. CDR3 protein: CASTSGGAEQFF. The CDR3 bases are TGTGCCAGCACCAGCGGGGGGGCTGAGCAGTTCTTC.

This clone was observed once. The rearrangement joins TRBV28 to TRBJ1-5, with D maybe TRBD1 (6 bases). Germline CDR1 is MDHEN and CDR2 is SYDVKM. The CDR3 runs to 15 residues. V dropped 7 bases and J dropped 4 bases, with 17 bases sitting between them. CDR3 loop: CASTQRGTPNQPQHF. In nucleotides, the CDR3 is TGTGCCAGCACCCAAAGGGGGACACCAAATCAGCCCCAGCATTTT.

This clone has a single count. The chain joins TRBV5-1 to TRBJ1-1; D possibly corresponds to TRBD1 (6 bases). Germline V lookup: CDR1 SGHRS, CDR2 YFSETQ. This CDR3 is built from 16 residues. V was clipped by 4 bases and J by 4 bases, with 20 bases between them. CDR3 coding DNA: TGCGCCAGCAGCCCCCAACTACAGGGTCAGGGCACTGAAGCTTTCTTT. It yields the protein CASSPQLQGQGTEAFF.

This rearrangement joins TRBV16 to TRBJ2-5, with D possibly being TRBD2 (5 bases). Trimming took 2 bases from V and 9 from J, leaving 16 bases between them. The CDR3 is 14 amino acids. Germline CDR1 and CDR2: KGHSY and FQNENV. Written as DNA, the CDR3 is TGTGCCAGCAGCCAAAACGTCGGCGCGAGGGCCCAGTACTTC. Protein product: CASSQNVGARAQYF. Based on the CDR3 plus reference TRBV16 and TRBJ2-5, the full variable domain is GEEVAQTPKHLVRGEGQKAKLYCAPIKGHSYVFWYQQVLKNEFKFLISFQNENVFDETGMPKERFSAKCLPNSPCSLEIQATKLEDSAVYFCASSQNVGARAQYFGPGTRLLVL.

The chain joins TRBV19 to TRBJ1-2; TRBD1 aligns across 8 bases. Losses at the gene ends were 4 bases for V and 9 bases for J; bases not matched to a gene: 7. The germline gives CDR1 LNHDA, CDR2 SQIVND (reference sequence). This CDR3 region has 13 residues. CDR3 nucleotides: TGTGCCAGTAGTAAAACCGGGACAGGAAGCTACACCTTC. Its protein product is CASSKTGTGSYTF.

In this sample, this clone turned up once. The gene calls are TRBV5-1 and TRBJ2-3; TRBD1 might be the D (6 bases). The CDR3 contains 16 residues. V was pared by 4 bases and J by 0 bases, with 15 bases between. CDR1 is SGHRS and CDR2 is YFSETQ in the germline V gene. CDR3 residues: CASSQGTPSSTDTQYF. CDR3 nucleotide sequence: TGCGCCAGCAGCCAGGGGACCCCCTCTAGCACAGATACGCAGTATTTT. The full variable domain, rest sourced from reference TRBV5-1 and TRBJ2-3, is KAGVTQTPRYLIKTRGQQVTLSCSPISGHRSVSWYQQTPGQGLQFLFEYFSETQRNKGNFPGRFSGRQFSNSRSEMNVSTLELGDSALYLCASSQGTPSSTDTQYFGPGTRLTVL.

This chain's CDR3 is CASSWGQFSYEQYF. The CDR3 coding sequence is TGTGCCAGCAGTTGGGGACAATTCTCCTACGAGCAGTACTTC. The chain has TRBV27 and TRBJ2-7; D is perhaps TRBD1 (6 bases). CDR3 length: 14 amino acids. Germline CDR1 is MNHEY and CDR2 is SMNVEV (reference sequence). The V end was cut by 4 bases, the J end by 0 bases, with 10 bases between.

The CDR3 region has the DNA TGTGCCAGCATAGGCGGGGGGCGTTACAATGAGCAGTTCTTC. Protein sequence: CASIGGGRYNEQFF. V gene TRBV27 combines with J gene TRBJ2-1, with 8 bases fitting TRBD2. The CDR3 totals 14 residues. Losses at the gene ends were 7 bases for V and 4 bases for J; bases not matched to a gene: 6. Germline assignment: CDR1 MNHEY and CDR2 SMNVEV (reference sequence).

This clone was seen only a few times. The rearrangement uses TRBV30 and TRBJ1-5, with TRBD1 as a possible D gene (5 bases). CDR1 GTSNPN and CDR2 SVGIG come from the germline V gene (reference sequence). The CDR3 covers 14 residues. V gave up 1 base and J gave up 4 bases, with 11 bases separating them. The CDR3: CAWSDNRGNQPQHF. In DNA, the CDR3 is TGTGCCTGGAGTGATAATCGGGGGAATCAGCCCCAGCATTTT. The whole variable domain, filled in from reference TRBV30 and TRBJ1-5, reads SQTIHQWPATLVQPVGSPLSLECTVEGTSNPNLYWYRQAAGRGLQLLFYSVGIGQISSEVPQNLSASRPQDRQFILSSKKLLLSDSGFYLCAWSDNRGNQPQHFGDGTRLSIL.

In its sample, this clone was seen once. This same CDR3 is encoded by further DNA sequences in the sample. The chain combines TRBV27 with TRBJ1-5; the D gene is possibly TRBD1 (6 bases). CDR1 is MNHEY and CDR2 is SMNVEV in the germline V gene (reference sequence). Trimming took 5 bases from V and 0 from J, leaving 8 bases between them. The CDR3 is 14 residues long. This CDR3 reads CASSLRGSNQPQHF. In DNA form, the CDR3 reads TGTGCCAGCAGTCTCAGGGGTAGCAATCAGCCCCAGCATTTT.